This entry concerns a single TCR beta chain. These data are taken from a study of blood T cell repertoires in COVID-19. Study details: Donors in the United States, Italy and Spain gave samples during acute or convalescent COVID-19. PBMCs, B-cell-depleted T cells, or T cells were the source of the cDNA or gDNA that made up the material.

Authors' methods: Amplification from reference gene primers served as the basis for estimated nucleated cell counts. The method was immunoSEQ multiplex PCR; TCRdb's version includes in-frame clones alone and lacks a portion of them. V, J and clone size were drawn from that table, and D and trimming were deduced from the DNA. The sample includes tens of thousands of clones, under 95% of them seen just once. The CDR3 runs 18 residues. J was trimmed by 6 bases and V by 3 bases; bases with no gene match: 12. Germline V CDR1 and CDR2: MDHEN, SYDVKM. This chain joins TRBV28 and TRBJ2-5; 14 bases line up with TRBD2. This clonotype was sampled from a woman in her fifties or sixties with active COVID-19. Sequencing was performed on peripheral blood. The CDR3 nucleotides are TGTGCCAGCAGTTTGTCCACCCCCGGGACTAGCGGGAGAAAGACCCAGTACTTC. Protein sequence: CASSLSTPGTSGRKTQYF.